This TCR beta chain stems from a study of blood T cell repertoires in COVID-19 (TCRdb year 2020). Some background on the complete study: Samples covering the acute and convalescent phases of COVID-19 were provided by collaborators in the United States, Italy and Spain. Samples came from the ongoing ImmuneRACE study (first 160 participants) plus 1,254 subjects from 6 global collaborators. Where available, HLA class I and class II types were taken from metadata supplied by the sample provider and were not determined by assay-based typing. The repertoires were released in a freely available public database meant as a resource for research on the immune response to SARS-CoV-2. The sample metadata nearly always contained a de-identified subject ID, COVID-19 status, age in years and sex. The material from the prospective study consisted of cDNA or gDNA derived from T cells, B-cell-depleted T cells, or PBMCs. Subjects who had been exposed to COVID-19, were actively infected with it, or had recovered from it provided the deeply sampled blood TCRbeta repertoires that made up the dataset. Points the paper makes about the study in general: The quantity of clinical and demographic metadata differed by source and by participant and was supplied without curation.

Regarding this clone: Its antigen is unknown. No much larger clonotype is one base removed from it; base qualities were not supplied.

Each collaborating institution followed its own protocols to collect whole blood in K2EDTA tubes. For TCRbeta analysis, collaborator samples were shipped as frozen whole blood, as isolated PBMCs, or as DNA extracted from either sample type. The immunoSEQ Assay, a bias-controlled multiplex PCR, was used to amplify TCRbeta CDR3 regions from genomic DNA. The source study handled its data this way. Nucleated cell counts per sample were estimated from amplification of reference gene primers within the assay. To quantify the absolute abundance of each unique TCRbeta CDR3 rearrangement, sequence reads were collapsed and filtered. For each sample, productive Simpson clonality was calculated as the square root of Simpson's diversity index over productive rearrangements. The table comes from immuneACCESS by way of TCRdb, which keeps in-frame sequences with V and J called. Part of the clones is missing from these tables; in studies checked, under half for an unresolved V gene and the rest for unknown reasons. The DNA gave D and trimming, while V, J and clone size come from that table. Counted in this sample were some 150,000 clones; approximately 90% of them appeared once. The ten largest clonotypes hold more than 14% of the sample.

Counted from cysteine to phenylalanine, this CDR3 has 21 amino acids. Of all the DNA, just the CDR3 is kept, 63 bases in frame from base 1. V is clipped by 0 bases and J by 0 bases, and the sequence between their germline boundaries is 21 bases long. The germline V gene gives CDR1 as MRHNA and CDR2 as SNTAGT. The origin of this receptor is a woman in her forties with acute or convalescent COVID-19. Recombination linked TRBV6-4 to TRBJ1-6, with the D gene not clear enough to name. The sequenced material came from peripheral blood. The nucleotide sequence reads TGTGCCAGCAGTGACTCGAAAAGAGAAGGAGGGTACATCTCCTATAATTCACCCCTCCACTTT. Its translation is CASSDSKREGGYISYNSPLHF.